These T cell receptor beta chains were read from a single sample in a study of OX40 agonist ivuxolimab in advanced cancers. This table comes from immunoSEQ multiplex PCR, and its TCRdb copy is limited to in-frame clones, with some not included. The sample contains roughly 56,000 clones, roughly 86% of which appear only once. This specimen was CD4+ or CD8+ T cells sorted from blood, taken in a trial of the OX40 agonist ivuxolimab. These receptors were collected from an adult with an advanced solid tumor such as melanoma, head and neck, liver or kidney cancer. CDR3s include the opening cysteine and the closing phenylalanine or tryptophan. D genes are given only for firm matches. Clone size appears in some rows only: once, few, many, or a class for an expanded clone.

D | size | J | V | CDR3 | DNA
TRBD1 | NA | TRBJ1-2 | TRBV5-5 | CASSLVRGGDGYTF | TGTGCCAGCAGCTTGGTCAGGGGGGGCGATGGCTACACCTTC
NA | NA | TRBJ2-5 | TRBV11-1 | CASSLGTNQETQYF | TGTGCCAGCAGCTTAGGGACTAACCAAGAGACCCAGTACTTC
NA | NA | TRBJ2-7 | TRBV7-8 | CASSLATFGGEQYF | TGTGCCAGCAGCTTAGCGACATTCGGGGGCGAGCAGTACTTC
TRBD1 | NA | TRBJ1-1 | TRBV11-3 | CASSDTLLGQGIRAFF | TGTGCCAGCAGCGACACCCTATTGGGACAGGGAATCCGAGCTTTCTTT
NA | NA | TRBJ1-5 | TRBV28 | CASSSEFWSDDQHF | TGTGCCAGCAGTTCCGAATTCTGGTCAGATGACCAGCATTTT
TRBD2 | NA | TRBJ2-3 | TRBV4-3 | CASSHAGVRSTDTQYF | TGCGCCAGCAGCCATGCGGGGGTTCGGAGCACAGATACGCAGTATTTT
NA | NA | TRBJ1-6 | TRBV6-4 | CASIDGGEALHF | TGTGCCAGCATAGATGGCGGGGAGGCCCTCCACTTT
NA | NA | TRBJ1-6 | TRBV7-6 | CASSLNQRGTYNSPLHF | TGTGCCAGCAGCTTAAACCAAAGGGGAACCTATAATTCACCCCTCCACTTT
TRBD1 | NA | TRBJ2-7 | TRBV5-1 | CASKRQGQSYEQYF | TGCGCCAGCAAGAGACAGGGGCAATCCTACGAGCAGTACTTC
TRBD2 | NA | TRBJ2-3 | TRBV19 | CASKRGLAGTDTQYF | TGTGCCAGTAAGCGGGGACTAGCGGGGACAGATACGCAGTATTTT
TRBD1 | few | TRBJ2-7 | TRBV18 | CASAPPLTGGKYEQYF | TGTGCCAGCGCCCCTCCCCTAACAGGGGGCAAATACGAGCAGTACTTC
TRBD2 | NA | TRBJ2-5 | TRBV11-2 | CASSLSGGAQETQYF | TGTGCCAGCAGCTTAAGCGGGGGGGCTCAAGAGACCCAGTACTTC
NA | NA | TRBJ1-1 | TRBV7-9 | CASSPQGRTTEAFF | TGTGCCAGCAGCCCCCAGGGGCGGACCACTGAAGCTTTCTTT
NA | NA | TRBJ1-2 | TRBV28 | CASRANYGYTF | TGTGCCAGCAGGGCTAACTATGGCTACACCTTC
NA | once | TRBJ2-5 | TRBV15 | CATSRQGKETQYF | TGTGCCACCAGCAGACAGGGGAAAGAGACCCAGTACTTC
NA | NA | TRBJ2-7 | TRBV18 | CASSLGQGNEQYF | TGTGCCAGCTCACTTGGGCAGGGAAACGAGCAGTACTTC
TRBD1 | few | TRBJ2-2 | TRBV12-5 | CASGFPRGKLFF | TGTGCTAGTGGTTTCCCCAGGGGGAAGCTGTTTTTT
TRBD2 | NA | TRBJ2-3 | TRBV18 | CASSPLAGATDTQYF | TGTGCCAGCTCACCCCTAGCGGGGGCGACAGATACGCAGTATTTT
NA | NA | TRBJ2-6 | TRBV5-4 | CASSPGTSRSGANVLTF | TGTGCCAGCAGCCCCGGGACATCCCGCTCTGGGGCCAACGTCCTGACTTTC
NA | NA | TRBJ1-2 | TRBV15 | CATSRDIVPGSGYTF | TGTGCCACCAGCAGAGATATAGTTCCAGGGTCCGGCTACACCTTC
NA | NA | TRBJ2-3 | TRBV6-5 | CASSRLGASTDTQYF | TGTGCCAGCTCGAGGTTAGGCGCGAGCACAGATACGCAGTATTTT
NA | NA | TRBJ2-3 | TRBV11-2 | CASSLMVGLRADTQYF | TGTGCCAGCAGCTTAATGGTAGGCCTAAGGGCAGATACGCAGTATTTT
TRBD1 | NA | TRBJ1-2 | TRBV28 | CASSSPGQTVYGYTF | TGTGCCAGCAGTAGCCCGGGACAGACGGTCTATGGCTACACCTTC
NA | NA | TRBJ1-5 | TRBV28 | CASSSGNQPQHF | TGTGCCAGCAGTTCGGGAAATCAGCCCCAGCATTTT
NA | NA | TRBJ2-1 | TRBV5-1 | CASSWTGRSDRQFF | TGCGCCAGCAGCTGGACGGGTCGTTCGGACAGGCAGTTCTTC
TRBD1 | NA | TRBJ1-1 | TRBV5-1 | CASRGQDYGTEAFF | TGCGCCAGCAGAGGACAGGATTACGGCACTGAAGCTTTCTTT
NA | NA | TRBJ1-1 | TRBV18 | CASSRLLPGQQPLEAFF | TGTGCCAGCTCAAGACTACTCCCCGGACAACAACCCCTTGAAGCTTTCTTT
TRBD2 | NA | TRBJ2-3 | TRBV7-2 | CASSLDAGGGDTQYF | TGTGCCAGCAGCTTAGATGCGGGGGGCGGAGATACGCAGTATTTT
TRBD1 | NA | TRBJ1-6 | TRBV14 | CASSLQGIDLSPLHF | TGTGCCAGCAGCCTACAGGGGATAGATCTCTCACCCCTCCACTTT
NA | NA | TRBJ2-7 | TRBV2 | CASKHYEQYF | TGTGCCAGCAAACACTACGAGCAGTACTTC
NA | NA | TRBJ1-2 | TRBV27 | CASSPTGPYGYTF | TGTGCCAGCAGTCCAACAGGTCCCTATGGCTACACCTTC
NA | NA | TRBJ2-7 | TRBV19 | CASSPSNTYEQYF | TGTGCCAGTAGTCCGTCAAATACCTACGAGCAGTACTTC
TRBD1 | NA | TRBJ1-2 | TRBV4-3 | CASSRETGLYGYTF | TGCGCCAGCAGCCGAGAGACAGGGCTCTATGGCTACACCTTC
NA | NA | TRBJ2-1 | TRBV18 | CASELWGAGNEQFF | TGTGCCAGCGAATTATGGGGGGCAGGCAATGAGCAGTTCTTC
NA | NA | TRBJ2-2 | TRBV4-3 | CASSQESDSRGGELFF | TGCGCCAGCAGCCAAGAATCGGACAGCAGGGGCGGGGAGCTGTTTTTT
NA | NA | TRBJ1-2 | TRBV19 | CASTPRSRHYGYTF | TGTGCCAGTACCCCGCGTAGCCGACACTATGGCTACACCTTC
NA | once | TRBJ2-1 | TRBV4-3 | CASSTQLVGSYNEQFF | TGCGCCAGCAGCACCCAACTAGTTGGATCCTACAATGAGCAGTTCTTC
NA | NA | TRBJ2-4 | TRBV28 | CASSLYGSFQYF | TGTGCCAGCAGTTTATACGGGTCATTTCAGTACTTC
NA | NA | TRBJ1-5 | TRBV7-2 | CASSLEGTGQPQHF | TGTGCCAGCAGCTTAGAGGGTACGGGTCAGCCCCAGCATTTT
TRBD1 | once | TRBJ1-6 | TRBV9 | CASSAQTGTAASTLHF | TGTGCCAGCAGCGCACAAACCGGGACAGCTGCTTCGACCCTCCACTTT
TRBD1 | NA | TRBJ2-7 | TRBV15 | CATSRVQGFNEQYF | TGTGCCACCAGCAGAGTACAGGGGTTCAACGAGCAGTACTTC
TRBD2 | NA | TRBJ2-5 | TRBV9 | CASSVAGAGGQETQYF | TGTGCCAGCAGCGTAGCAGGGGCGGGGGGACAAGAGACCCAGTACTTC
TRBD1 | NA | TRBJ1-6 | TRBV5-4 | CASSFHRDRSSLSYNSPLHF | TGTGCCAGCAGCTTTCACCGGGACAGGAGTTCTTTATCCTATAATTCACCCCTCCACTTT
NA | NA | TRBJ2-1 | TRBV15 | CATVVGGTSYNEQFF | TGTGCCACCGTGGTTGGGGGTACCTCCTACAATGAGCAGTTCTTC
TRBD1 | NA | TRBJ1-1 | TRBV7-6 | CASSLVAGTGPTEAFF | TGTGCCAGCAGCTTAGTGGCCGGGACAGGGCCCACTGAAGCTTTCTTT
NA | once | TRBJ2-1 | TRBV1 | CTSSQEIKRLPRGFF | TGCACCAGCAGCCAAGAGATCAAACGACTCCCTAGGGGATTCTTC
NA | NA | TRBJ2-1 | TRBV19 | CASSRAGGNEQFF | TGTGCCAGTAGTCGAGCAGGGGGGAATGAGCAGTTCTTC
NA | NA | TRBJ2-7 | TRBV30 | CAWSVSVVSYEQYF | TGTGCCTGGAGTGTGTCTGTAGTTTCCTACGAGCAGTACTTC
NA | NA | TRBJ1-1 | TRBV7-6 | CASSLGESTEAFF | TGTGCCAGCAGCTTAGGCGAGAGCACTGAAGCTTTCTTT
TRBD2 | NA | TRBJ2-2 | TRBV5-4 | CASSFTSGVLTGELFF | TGTGCCAGCAGCTTCACTAGCGGGGTCCTCACCGGGGAGCTGTTTTTT
TRBD2 | NA | TRBJ2-1 | TRBV10-2 | CASSDTGGTPNEQFF | TGCGCCAGCAGTGATACGGGGGGAACCCCAAATGAGCAGTTCTTC
TRBD1 | once | TRBJ2-1 | TRBV18 | CASRQGGEQFF | TGTGCCAGCCGACAGGGGGGTGAGCAGTTCTTC
NA | NA | TRBJ2-5 | TRBV5-4 | CASSAQETQYF | TGTGCCAGCAGCGCCCAAGAGACCCAGTACTTC
NA | NA | TRBJ2-4 | TRBV7-2 | CASSDDRRIQYF | TGTGCCAGCAGCGACGACAGGCGCATTCAGTACTTC
TRBD1 | NA | TRBJ2-5 | TRBV5-6 | CASSLGTGGETQYF | TGTGCCAGCAGCTTGGGGACAGGGGGAGAGACCCAGTACTTC
TRBD1 | NA | TRBJ1-5 | TRBV19 | CASSIPPPGTGGRQPQHF | TGTGCCAGTAGTATACCCCCCCCCGGGACAGGGGGCCGTCAGCCCCAGCATTTT
NA | NA | TRBJ1-2 | TRBV15 | CATSRGGLRGGYTF | TGTGCCACCAGCAGAGGGGGACTTAGGGGCGGCTACACCTTC
TRBD2 | few | TRBJ2-5 | TRBV15 | CATSVRLAGEETQYF | TGTGCCACCAGCGTACGACTAGCGGGGGAAGAGACCCAGTACTTC